The 5 T cell receptor beta chains in this list originate from one sample, sequenced in a study of low-dose radiotherapy and immunotherapy resistance in tumors. Time point defined: after trial treatment. Indicated treatment: LDRT plus nivolumab, ipilimumab, low-dose cyclophosphamide and aspirin (RACIN trial). Gene-specific TRAV and TRBV primers were used for first-strand cDNA, covering alpha and beta chains. It was with a constant-region primer and a V-primer adapter that TCRs were amplified over approximately 18 PCR cycles. MiXCR was run by TCRdb on the reads, yielding one entry per CDR3 protein. The repertoire holds about 100,000 distinct CDR3 sequences, with about a fifth as singletons. This sample comprised PBMCs, obtained after low-dose radiotherapy plus immunotherapy. These receptors were taken from a male donor with prostate cancer.

For this clonotype: A far larger clone is one base from this, pointing to a likely read error. The chain uses TRBV7-9 and TRBJ2-7; D ambiguous. V was pared by 1 base and J by 3 bases, with 4 bases between. The CDR3 totals 12 residues. Germline V CDR1 and CDR2: SEHNR, FQNEAQ (reference sequence). CDR3 in amino acids: CASSLDHYEQYF. The CDR3 DNA is TGTGCCAGCAGCTTAGACCACTACGAGCAGTACTTC.

The gene calls are TRBV19 and TRBJ1-1, with D hard to call. CDR3 size: 16 residues. Germline CDR1 LNHDA, CDR2 SQIVND (reference sequence). CDR3 DNA: TGTGCTAGTGGTATAGGACGGAGGCAGAAAAGCACTGAAGCTTTCTTT. Protein sequence: CASGIGRRQKSTEAFF.

This clonotype was picked up many times. The chain recombines TRBV5-1 with TRBJ2-2, with 15 bases fitting TRBD2. Per the germline V gene, CDR1 is SGHRS and CDR2 is YFSETQ. V lost 3 bases to trimming and J lost 7 bases; unmatched junction nucleotides: 13. CDR3 length: 19 residues. In DNA form, the CDR3 reads TGCGCCAGCAGCTCCCTATGGACTAGCGGGGGGGCTTCGATCGGGGAGCTGTTTTTT. Translating it yields CASSSLWTSGGASIGELFF.

This clonotype has at least ten counts. V and J are TRBV7-8 and TRBJ2-1; 10 bases align to TRBD2. Germline values: CDR1 SGHVS, CDR2 FQNEAQ. With V trimmed by 5 bases and J by 7 bases, 11 bases remained unmatched. The CDR3 consists of 16 residues. This CDR3 reads CASSPARTSGRNEQFF. The DNA of the CDR3 is TGTGCCAGCAGCCCCGCACGGACTAGCGGTCGGAATGAGCAGTTCTTC.

In its sample, this clonotype was seen many times. The J gene is TRBJ2-2, the V gene TRBV2; possibly TRBD2 for D (6 bases). Germline V lookup: CDR1 SNHLY, CDR2 FYNNEI. The CDR3 consists of 15 residues. V was cut by 11 bases and J by 0 bases, with 16 bases left in between. The CDR3: CASEGGYTNTGELFF. CDR3 DNA sequence: TGTGCCTCAGAGGGAGGATACACGAACACCGGGGAGCTGTTTTTT.